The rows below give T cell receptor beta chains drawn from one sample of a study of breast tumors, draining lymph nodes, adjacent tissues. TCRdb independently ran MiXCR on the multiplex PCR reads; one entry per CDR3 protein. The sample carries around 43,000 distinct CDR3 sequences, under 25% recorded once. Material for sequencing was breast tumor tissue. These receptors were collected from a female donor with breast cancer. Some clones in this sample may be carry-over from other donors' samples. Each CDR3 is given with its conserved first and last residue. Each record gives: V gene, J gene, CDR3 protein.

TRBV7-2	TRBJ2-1	CASSLHRVEYNEQFF
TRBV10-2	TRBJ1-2	CASSEGAGGYTF
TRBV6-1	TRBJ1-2	CASRISDRVDGYTF
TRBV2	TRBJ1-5	CASSEGQGYNSNRPQHF
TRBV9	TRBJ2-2	CASSHNRPAGLSTGELFF
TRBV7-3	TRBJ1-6	CASSLGVGNSPLHF
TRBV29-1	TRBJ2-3	CSSPHGGGTDTQYF
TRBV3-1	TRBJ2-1	CASSQLAAEQLF
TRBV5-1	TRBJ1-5	CASSLSGEQPQHF
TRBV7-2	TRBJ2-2	CASSLESGANTGELFF
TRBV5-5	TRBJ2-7	CASSLGAGASWEQYF
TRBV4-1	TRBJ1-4	CASSQGTTNEKLFF
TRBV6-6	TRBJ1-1	CASSYPDSPGAEAFF
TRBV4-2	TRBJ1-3	CASSQAGTSSGNTIYF
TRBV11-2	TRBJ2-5	CASSPSGGWETQYF
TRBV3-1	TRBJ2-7	CASSRTGISYEQYF
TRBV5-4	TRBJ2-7	CASSLVGQVHYEQYF
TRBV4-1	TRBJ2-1	CASSQVVTNEQFF
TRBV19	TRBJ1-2	CASSHVGLHNYGYTF
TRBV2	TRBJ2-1	CASTEGGQNEQFF
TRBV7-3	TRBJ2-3	CASSLTTGLRTSTDTQYF
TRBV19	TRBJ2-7	CASKQGFGEQYF
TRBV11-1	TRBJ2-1	CASSLDRGGSYNEQFF
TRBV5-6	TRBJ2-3	CASSFTSGSTDTQYF
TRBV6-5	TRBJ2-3	CASGWGTDTQYF
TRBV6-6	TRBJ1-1	CASNAITGNTEAFF
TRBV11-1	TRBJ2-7	CASSTGTGVYEQYF
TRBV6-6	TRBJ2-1	CASSYDYLNEQFF
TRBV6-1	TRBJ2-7	CASSERGGNLYEQYF
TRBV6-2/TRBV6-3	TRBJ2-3	CASSYRTGGDTQYF
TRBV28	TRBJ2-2	CASSFGGSGELFF
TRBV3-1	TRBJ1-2	CASSHSGTDGYTF
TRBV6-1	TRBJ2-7	CASSDQGTGPWEQYF
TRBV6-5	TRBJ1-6	CASSYSGQSPLHF
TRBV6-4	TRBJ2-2	CASSDLNTGELFF
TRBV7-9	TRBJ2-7	CASSLVGRGWDPYEQYF
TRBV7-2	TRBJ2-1	CASSPRLGLRYEQFF
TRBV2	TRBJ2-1	CASTVQYNEQFF
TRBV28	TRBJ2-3	CASSFGLASTDTQYF
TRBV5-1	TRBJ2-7	CASSQVADYEQYF
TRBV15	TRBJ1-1	CATSRDLAEAFF
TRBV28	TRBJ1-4	CASRKTGQGVRNEKLFF
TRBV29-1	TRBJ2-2	CSVGSGTGGELFF
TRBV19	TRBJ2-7	CASSMKGQGDYEQYF
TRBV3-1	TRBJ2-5	CASSEGRVFEETQYF
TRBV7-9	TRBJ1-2	CASPGPNYGYTF
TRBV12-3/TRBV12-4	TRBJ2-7	CASSKNSYEQYF